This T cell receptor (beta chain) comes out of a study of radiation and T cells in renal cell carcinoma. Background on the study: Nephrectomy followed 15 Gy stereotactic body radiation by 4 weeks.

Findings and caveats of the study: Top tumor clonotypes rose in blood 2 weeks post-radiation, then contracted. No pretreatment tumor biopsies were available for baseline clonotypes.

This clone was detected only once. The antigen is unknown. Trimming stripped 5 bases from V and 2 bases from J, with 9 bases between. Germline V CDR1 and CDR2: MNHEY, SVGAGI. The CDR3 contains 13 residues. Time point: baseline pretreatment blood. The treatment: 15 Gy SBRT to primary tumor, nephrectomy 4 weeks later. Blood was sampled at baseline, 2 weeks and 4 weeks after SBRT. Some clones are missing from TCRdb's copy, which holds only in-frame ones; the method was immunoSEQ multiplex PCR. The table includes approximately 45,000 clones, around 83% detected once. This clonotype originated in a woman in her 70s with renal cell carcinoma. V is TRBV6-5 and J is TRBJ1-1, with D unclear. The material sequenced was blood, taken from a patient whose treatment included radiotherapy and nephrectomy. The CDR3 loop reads CASSLQLNTEAFF. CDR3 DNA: TGTGCCAGCAGTCTACAGCTAAACACTGAAGCTTTCTTT.